This T cell receptor beta chain was observed in a study of cytomegalovirus exposure and HLA in healthy donors. Generated by immunoSEQ multiplex PCR, the TCRdb table keeps only in-frame clones and is missing some. The sample lists about 330,000 clones; 70% to 90% were seen once. Overall study findings and caveats: Among TCR beta chains, those listed as cytomegalovirus-associated numbered approximately 150.

About this clone itself: Its antigen is currently unknown.

Germline V gene data show CDR1 as SQVTM and CDR2 as ANQGSEA. Deletions cut 5 bases from V and 6 bases from J, with 22 bases between. This CDR3 spans 16 amino acids. Sequencing was performed on PBMCs. The TCR sequence derives from a young woman in good health and CMV-seronegative. V gene TRBV29-1 combines with J gene TRBJ2-2, with D possibly being TRBD1 (8 bases). CDR3 amino acids: CSVSGPPTGGAGELFF. CDR3 DNA sequence: TGCAGCGTTTCGGGCCCGCCCACAGGGGGGGCCGGGGAGCTGTTTTTT.